One sample yielded the 32 T cell receptor beta chains listed below, sequenced in a study of molecular identifiers for immune sequencing clone quantification. TCRdb re-called the PCR reads through MiXCR, storing one row per CDR3 protein. The table has 70,000 to 95,000 distinct CDR3 sequences, roughly 20% seen once; the top ten hold about 0.85%. The sample comprised naive CD8+ T cells from blood, with Jurkat cell RNA spiked in. Documented subset: FACS-sorted CD8+CD4-CCR7+CD45RA+ naive T cells. All receptors derive from a human donor in good health. Some libraries in this study had Jurkat cell RNA spiked in.

This clonotype was observed a few times. This clone may be a read error of a much larger clone one base away. The V and J genes are TRBV6-5 and TRBJ2-7; 10 bases agree with TRBD1. Trimming cost V 6 bases and J 7 bases; bases outside gene matches: 9. The germline V gene has CDR1 MNHEY and CDR2 SVGAGI. This CDR3 spans 14 amino acids. Here the CDR3 reads CASRDRDRGWEQYF. The CDR3 coding sequence is TGTGCCAGCAGAGACCGGGACAGGGGCTGGGAGCAGTACTTC.

This clonotype has a count of ten or more. The rearrangement links TRBV24-1 to TRBJ2-3, with a weak D call TRBD1 (6 bases). The CDR3 extends over 17 amino acids. Trimming pared 1 base from V and 0 bases from J, leaving 13 bases between. CDR1 is KGHDR and CDR2 is SFDVKD in the germline V gene. Here the CDR3 DNA reads TGTGCCACCAGTGATTTAGGACAGTTAGCTAGCACAGATACGCAGTATTTT. It specifies CATSDLGQLASTDTQYF.

This clonotype has ten or more counts. This sequence joins TRBV27 and TRBJ1-1; no definite D call. This CDR3 contains 13 residues. V lost 3 bases, J lost 1 base, and 6 bases lay in between. Germline-derived CDR1 and CDR2 are MNHEY and SMNVEV (reference sequence). CDR3 sequence: CASSFIGNTEAFF. The CDR3 DNA reads as TGTGCCAGCAGTTTTATAGGGAACACTGAAGCTTTCTTT.

The chain joins TRBV28 to TRBJ2-7; 7 bases are shared with TRBD2. There are 16 residues in the CDR3. CDR1 and CDR2 from the germline V gene are MDHEN and SYDVKM. Losses at the gene ends were 3 bases for V and 1 base for J; bases not matched to a gene: 9. Here the CDR3 DNA reads TGTGCCAGCAGTTTCCAGGGAGGGGACTATTCCTACGAGCAGTACTTC. Translated, it gives CASSFQGGDYSYEQYF.

This clonotype was observed many times. CDR3 amino acids: CASSFGGSSGNTIYF. CDR3 in DNA: TGTGCCAGCAGTTTTGGGGGGAGCTCTGGAAACACCATATATTTT. The rearrangement links TRBV28 to TRBJ1-3; D might be TRBD1 (5 bases). V gave up 3 bases and J gave up 0 bases, with 9 bases separating them. This CDR3 region has 15 residues. CDR1 and CDR2 from the germline V gene are MDHEN and SYDVKM.

This clonotype was seen ten or more times. The rearrangement joins TRBV30 to TRBJ1-1; D may be TRBD1 (5 bases). The CDR3 runs to 16 residues. Trimming took off 5 bases at V and 5 bases at J, with 24 bases between the two ends. The V gene's germline CDR1 is GTSNPN and CDR2 SVGIG (reference sequence). CDR3 nucleotides: TGTGCCTGGTGGCCCACTGGACACGTGTATTGGACTGAAGCTTTCTTT. Protein sequence: CAWWPTGHVYWTEAFF. Combining the CDR3 with reference TRBV30 and TRBJ1-1 gives the whole variable domain SQTIHQWPATLVQPVGSPLSLECTVEGTSNPNLYWYRQAAGRGLQLLFYSVGIGQISSEVPQNLSASRPQDRQFILSSKKLLLSDSGFYLCAWWPTGHVYWTEAFFGQGTRLTVV.

This clonotype showed up many times. This chain links TRBV30 with TRBJ2-3; D is unresolved. The germline CDR1 and CDR2 sequences are GTSNPN and SVGIG (reference sequence). V shed 2 bases and J shed 0 bases, with 9 bases lying between them. The CDR3 is 14 amino acids. This CDR3 is CAWSTLGSTDTQYF. The CDR3 DNA reads as TGTGCCTGGAGTACCCTCGGGAGCACAGATACGCAGTATTTT.

This clonotype has ten or more counts. V and J are TRBV6-1 and TRBJ2-7; D is ambiguous. The germline V gene has CDR1 MNHNS and CDR2 SASEGT. This CDR3 comprises 15 residues. The V end was cut by 1 base, the J end by 2 bases, with 12 bases between. The CDR3 bases are TGTGCCAGCAGTGAAGGCAGGCTACCCCCCTACGAGCAGTACTTC. Protein product: CASSEGRLPPYEQYF.

The table lists this clonotype with many counts. The gene calls are TRBV27 and TRBJ2-3; 7 bases map to TRBD2. Trimming took 2 bases from V and 4 from J; bases not matched to a gene: 15. Germline lookup yields CDR1 MNHEY and CDR2 SMNVEV (reference sequence). The CDR3 length is 18 residues. Here the CDR3 reads CASSLATGTTPRADTQYF. The DNA of the CDR3 is TGTGCCAGCAGTTTAGCGACCGGGACTACACCTCGGGCAGATACGCAGTATTTT.

At least ten counts were recorded for this clonotype. The gene calls are TRBV19 and TRBJ2-1, with D unclear. Between the trimmed V and J ends, which lost 9 bases and 0 bases, there was a span of 12 bases. Germline CDR1 and CDR2: LNHDA and SQIVND (reference sequence). The length of the CDR3 is 14 residues. CDR3 in DNA: TGTGCCAGCACCGACGTCAGCTCCTACAATGAGCAGTTCTTC. Its protein is CASTDVSSYNEQFF. The variable domain in full, completed from reference TRBV19 and TRBJ2-1, reads DGGITQSPKYLFRKEGQNVTLSCEQNLNHDAMYWYRQDPGQGLRLIYYSQIVNDFQKGDIAEGYSVSREKKESFPLTVTSAQKNPTAFYLCASTDVSSYNEQFFGPGTRLTVL.

This clonotype was detected only a few times. A much larger clone lies one base from this, so it may be a read error. The rearrangement joins TRBV15 to TRBJ1-1; 7 bases line up with TRBD1. In germline, CDR1 is LNHNV, CDR2 YYDKDF (reference sequence). The CDR3 length is 15 residues. CDR3 loop: CATSRVETGNTEALF. CDR3 bases: TGTGCCACCAGCAGAGTAGAGACAGGGAACACTGAAGCTCTCTTT. The variable domain in full, completed from reference TRBV15 and TRBJ1-1, reads DAMVIQNPRYQVTQFGKPVTLSCSQTLNHNVMYWYQQKSSQAPKLLFHYYDKDFNNEADTPDNFQSRRPNTSFCFLDIRSPGLGDTAMYLCATSRVETGNTEALFGQGTRLTVV.

Concerning this clonotype: One base away lies a much larger clone, so this may be a sequencing read error. The chain is built from TRBV9 and TRBJ2-5; no clear D. Per germline, CDR1 SGDLS and CDR2 YYNGEE. The V gene lost 1 base and the J gene lost 3 bases, with 10 bases spanning the gap. The CDR3 has 14 residues. CDR3 in DNA: TGTGCCAGCAGCGTATCGCTAAACGAAGAGACCCAGTACTTC. Amino acid sequence: CASSVSLNEETQYF.

This clonotype was seen many times. V gene TRBV7-9 combines with J gene TRBJ1-4; D call uncertain. Deletions cut 7 bases from V and 8 bases from J, with 14 bases between. This CDR3 is 13 amino acids long. Germline V lookup: CDR1 SEHNR, CDR2 FQNEAQ (reference sequence). The CDR3 loop reads CASTGLLGEKLFF. The CDR3 bases are TGTGCCAGCACTGGACTCCTCGGCGAAAAACTGTTTTTT. The whole variable domain, remainder taken from reference TRBV7-9 and TRBJ1-4, is DTGVSQNPRHKITKRGQNVTFRCDPISEHNRLYWYRQTLGQGPEFLTYFQNEAQLEKSRLLSDRFSAERPKGSFSTLEIQRTEQGDSAMYLCASTGLLGEKLFFGSGTQLSVL.

In its sample, this clonotype was seen once. The rearrangement joins TRBV7-9 to TRBJ1-4; D not resolved. The length of the CDR3 is 14 residues. The germline V and J ends were trimmed by 2 bases and 8 bases, with 12 bases remaining between them. The germline V gene encodes CDR1 SEHNR and CDR2 FQNEAQ (reference sequence). CDR3 in DNA: TGTGCCAGCAGCTTATTGGGGTTGAAAGAAAAACTGTTTTTT. Residues: CASSLLGLKEKLFF. The full variable domain, rest sourced from reference TRBV7-9 and TRBJ1-4, is DTGVSQNPRHKITKRGQNVTFRCDPISEHNRLYWYRQTLGQGPEFLTYFQNEAQLEKSRLLSDRFSAERPKGSFSTLEIQRTEQGDSAMYLCASSLLGLKEKLFFGSGTQLSVL.

This clonotype has ten or more counts. The chain joins TRBV25-1 to TRBJ2-5; a possible D gene is TRBD2 (5 bases). In germline, CDR1 is MGHDK, CDR2 SYGVNS. Trimming took off 4 bases at V and 5 bases at J, with 14 bases between the two ends. CDR3 length: 14 amino acids. The CDR3 loop is CASSGGGSYETQYF. The CDR3, as DNA: TGTGCCAGCAGTGGCGGCGGGTCGTACGAGACCCAGTACTTC. Drawing the rest from reference TRBV25-1 and TRBJ2-5, the complete variable domain is EADIYQTPRYLVIGTGKKITLECSQTMGHDKMYWYQQDPGMELHLIHYSYGVNSTEKGDLSSESTVSRIRTEHFPLTLESARPSHTSQYLCASSGGGSYETQYFGPGTRLLVL.

With regard to this clonotype: Given a much more abundant clone one base away, this may be a read error. The CDR3 bases are TGCGCCAGCAGCCAAGACGAGGGCCGGAACACTAAAGCTTTCTTT. Translated: CASSQDEGRNTKAFF. The chain is built from TRBV4-1 and TRBJ1-1; D is unresolved. Per germline, CDR1 MGHRA and CDR2 YSYEKL. The CDR3 has 15 amino acids.

This clonotype was seen at least ten times. V is TRBV5-5 and J is TRBJ2-1; weak D call: TRBD2 (5 bases). The V end lost 0 bases, the J end lost 2 bases, and 12 bases lay between the germline ends. The CDR3 contains 16 residues. The germline V gene has CDR1 SGHKS and CDR2 YYEKEE (reference sequence). The CDR3 here is CASSLGSGGPYNEQFF. CDR3 DNA: TGTGCCAGCAGCTTGGGATCTGGCGGGCCCTACAATGAGCAGTTCTTC.

This chain uses TRBV9 with TRBJ1-2, with a weak D call TRBD1 (6 bases). Germline lookup yields CDR1 SGDLS and CDR2 YYNGEE. The CDR3 has 14 amino acids. V dropped 3 bases and J dropped 4 bases, with 13 bases sitting between them. The CDR3 sequence is CASSAPGTLYGYTF. The CDR3 DNA reads as TGTGCCAGCAGCGCACCCGGGACACTCTATGGCTACACCTTC.

The sample holds many counts of this clonotype. This rearrangement joins TRBV12-5 to TRBJ2-7; 9 positions match TRBD2. J gave up 2 bases and V 5 bases, and 13 bases lay outside the gene matches. Germline V gene sequence: CDR1 LGHNT, CDR2 FRNRAP. The CDR3 consists of 17 residues. The CDR3 protein is CASGLSLSGSGPYEQYF. CDR3 sequence (DNA): TGTGCTAGTGGTCTCTCTCTTAGCGGGAGTGGTCCCTACGAGCAGTACTTC.

This rearrangement joins TRBV7-9 to TRBJ2-3; D call uncertain. The germline V and J ends were trimmed by 5 bases and 6 bases, with 15 bases remaining between them. This CDR3 has 14 amino acids. Germline V gives CDR1 SEHNR, CDR2 FQNEAQ (reference sequence). CDR3: CASSPPASSDTQYF. The CDR3, as DNA: TGTGCCAGCAGCCCGCCGGCTAGTTCGGATACGCAGTATTTT.

The table lists this clonotype with many counts. The chain combines TRBV5-8 with TRBJ2-5; 13 nucleotides line up with TRBD2. The ends lost 2 bases at V and 4 bases at J; junction bases unmatched: 2. The length of the CDR3 is 15 residues. CDR1 SGHTS and CDR2 YDEGEE come from the germline V gene. CDR3 region: CASSFGTSGAETQYF. The CDR3 DNA is TGTGCCAGCAGCTTCGGGACTAGCGGGGCAGAGACCCAGTACTTC.

Ten or more counts support this clonotype. The rearrangement uses TRBV4-3 and TRBJ2-7, with D possibly being TRBD2 (6 bases). From germline, CDR1 is LGHNA and CDR2 YSLEER. The CDR3 loop spans 15 amino acids. Trimming took 0 bases from V and 2 from J, leaving 11 bases between them. CDR3 bases: TGCGCCAGCAGCCAAGATGTTAGCGGCCCCTACGAGCAGTACTTC. Its protein product is CASSQDVSGPYEQYF.

In the case of this clonotype: This may be a read error: a much more frequent sequence differs by one nucleotide. The J gene is TRBJ1-2, the V gene TRBV27, with 7 positions matching TRBD1. With 11 bases clipped from V and 3 bases from J, the junction kept 12 bases outside the gene matches. Germline CDR1 reads MNHEY; CDR2 reads SMNVEV (reference sequence). This CDR3 comprises 14 residues. This chain's CDR3 is CACSEGAGDYGYTF. DNA for the CDR3: TGTGCCTGCTCGGAGGGGGCGGGAGACTATGGCTACACCTTC.

This clonotype was observed a few times. A much larger clone lies one base from this, so it may be a read error. The rearrangement joins TRBV6-2 or TRBV6-3 to TRBJ1-5; D ambiguous. The CDR3 totals 13 residues. The germline V gene has CDR1 MNHEY and CDR2 SVGEGT. CDR3 bases: TGTGCCAGCAGTAGGGTAGGCAATCAGCCCCGGCATTTT. Translating it yields CASSRVGNQPRHF.

This clonotype was observed many times. Germline is not matched at one junction end, which may reflect a read error. The V gene is TRBV7-9, the J gene TRBJ2-3; 9 positions match TRBD2. The CDR3 loop spans 15 amino acids. Per the germline V gene, CDR1 is SEHNR and CDR2 is FQNEAQ (reference sequence). Written as DNA, the CDR3 is TGTGCCAGCAGCTTTACGCGGGAGGGCACAGGTACGCAGTATTTT. This sequence encodes CASSFTREGTGTQYF.

In this sample, this clonotype turned up many times. This chain connects TRBV7-9 to TRBJ1-1, with D possibly being TRBD1 (6 bases). The CDR3 loop spans 15 amino acids. Trimming stripped 5 bases from V and 0 bases from J, with 13 bases between. The germline V gene encodes CDR1 SEHNR and CDR2 FQNEAQ (reference sequence). The CDR3 bases are TGTGCCAGCAGCCGGACAGAGGCGTTGAACACTGAAGCTTTCTTT. It codes for CASSRTEALNTEAFF.

This clonotype showed up just once. The chain couples TRBV9 to TRBJ2-5; the D gene is possibly TRBD2 (6 bases). Trimming took 0 bases from V and 0 from J, leaving 12 bases between them. CDR3 length: 16 amino acids. CDR1 and CDR2 from the germline V gene are SGDLS and YYNGEE. The CDR3: CASSVGLARYQETQYF. DNA of the CDR3: TGTGCCAGCAGCGTAGGGCTAGCGAGATACCAAGAGACCCAGTACTTC.

This clonotype was seen at least ten times. This chain joins TRBV19 and TRBJ1-1; no clear D. The germline V gene encodes CDR1 LNHDA and CDR2 SQIVND (reference sequence). This CDR3 spans 13 amino acids. V was trimmed by 0 bases and J by 3 bases, leaving 5 bases between them. The chain's CDR3 is CASSIDAYTEAFF. The DNA for the CDR3 is TGTGCCAGTAGTATAGATGCGTACACTGAAGCTTTCTTT. The full variable domain, in which reference TRBV19 and TRBJ1-1 provide the parts outside the CDR3, is DGGITQSPKYLFRKEGQNVTLSCEQNLNHDAMYWYRQDPGQGLRLIYYSQIVNDFQKGDIAEGYSVSREKKESFPLTVTSAQKNPTAFYLCASSIDAYTEAFFGQGTRLTVV.

In its sample, this clonotype was seen a few times. CDR3 nucleotides: TGTGCCAGCAGTTTGGGGGGGGGGCTGGGTGAGCAGTTCTTC. Amino acids: CASSLGGGLGEQFF. The chain combines TRBV27 with TRBJ2-1; D possibly corresponds to TRBD2 (7 bases). CDR1 is MNHEY, CDR2 SMNVEV, per germline (reference sequence). V lost 3 bases and J 9 bases, leaving 15 bases between the germline ends. CDR3 length equals 14 residues.

This clonotype has more than one count but fewer than ten. This may be a read error: a much more frequent sequence differs by one nucleotide. The rearrangement joins TRBV20-1 to TRBJ2-1; tentatively, D is TRBD2 (6 bases). V lost 6 bases and J 8 bases, leaving 23 bases between the germline ends. The CDR3 has 15 residues. Germline V gives CDR1 DFQATT, CDR2 SNEGSKA (reference sequence). The CDR3 coding sequence is TGCAGTGCCCGTAATTTGGTCGGGAGCCCTTATGAGCAGTTCTTC. Translating it yields CSARNLVGSPYEQFF.

The count of this clonotype is one. This may be a read error, as it is one base from a much larger clone. It is likely a read error, because the conserved phenylalanine at the end of the CDR3 is missing. The chain couples TRBV5-6 to TRBJ2-3; D is uncertain. Trimming left V 1 base short and J 2 bases short, with 8 bases between. This CDR3 has 14 residues. The germline gives CDR1 SGHDT, CDR2 YYEEEE. The CDR3 loop reads CASSLFQVTDTQYL. In DNA form, the CDR3 reads TGTGCCAGCAGCTTGTTCCAGGTCACAGATACGCAGTATTTA.

As regards this clonotype: Being one base from a much bigger clone, this may be a read error. This chain uses TRBV11-2 with TRBJ1-1; the match to TRBD1 covers 12 bases. This CDR3 comprises 17 residues. J gave up 3 bases and V 5 bases, and 10 bases lay outside the gene matches. Per the germline V gene, CDR1 is SGHAT and CDR2 is FQNNGV. In DNA, the CDR3 is TGTGCCAGCAGCCCTCGGGACAGGGGGCTGAGGGACACTGAAGCTTTCTTT. This encodes CASSPRDRGLRDTEAFF.